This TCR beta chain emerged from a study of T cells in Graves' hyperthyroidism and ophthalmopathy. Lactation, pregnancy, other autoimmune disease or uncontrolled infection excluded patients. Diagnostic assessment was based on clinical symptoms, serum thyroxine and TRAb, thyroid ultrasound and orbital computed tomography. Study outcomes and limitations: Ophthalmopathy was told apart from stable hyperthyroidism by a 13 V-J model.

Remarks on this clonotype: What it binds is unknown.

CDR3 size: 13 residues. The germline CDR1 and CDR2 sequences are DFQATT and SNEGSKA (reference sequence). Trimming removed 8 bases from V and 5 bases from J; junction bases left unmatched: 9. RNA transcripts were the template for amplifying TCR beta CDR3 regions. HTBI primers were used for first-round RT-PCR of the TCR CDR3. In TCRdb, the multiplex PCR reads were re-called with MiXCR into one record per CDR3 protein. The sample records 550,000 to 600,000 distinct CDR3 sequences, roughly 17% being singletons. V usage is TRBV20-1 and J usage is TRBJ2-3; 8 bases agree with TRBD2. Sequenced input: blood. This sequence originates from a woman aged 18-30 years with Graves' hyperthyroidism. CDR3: CSLTSDQIDTQYF. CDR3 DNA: TGCAGTCTGACTAGCGACCAAATAGATACGCAGTATTTT.